This is a list of T cell receptor beta chains from one sample in a study of blood T cell repertoires in COVID-19. Measured with immunoSEQ multiplex PCR; TCRdb has only the in-frame clones, and not every one. The sample consists of some 150,000 clones, roughly 89% of them appearing once. The sequencing sample was made of peripheral blood. The receptors come from a woman aged 50 to 60 with acute or convalescent COVID-19. The CDR3 runs from the conserved cysteine through the conserved F or W. The D gene is left open where the match is weak. Part of the rows lack a size; the others show once, few, many or a class for expanded clones.

clone size	D gene	V gene	J gene	CDR3 protein	CDR3 DNA
NA	NA	TRBV29-1	TRBJ2-7	CSVEGPQGGTYEQYF	TGCAGCGTTGAAGGGCCCCAGGGGGGCACCTACGAGCAGTACTTC
once	TRBD1	TRBV6-1	TRBJ2-7	CASSEERQGLYEQYF	TGTGCCAGCAGTGAAGAGAGACAGGGGCTCTACGAGCAGTACTTC
NA	NA	TRBV4-3	TRBJ2-1	CASSPSYSSYNEQFF	TGCGCCAGCAGCCCATCTTATAGCTCCTACAATGAGCAGTTCTTC
NA	NA	TRBV27	TRBJ2-3	CASSTYQGASTDTQYF	TGTGCCAGCAGCACCTATCAGGGTGCTAGCACAGATACGCAGTATTTT
NA	TRBD1	TRBV18	TRBJ1-3	CASSPTDRADTIYF	TGTGCCAGCTCACCAACCGACAGGGCTGACACCATATATTTT
NA	NA	TRBV27	TRBJ1-1	CASNPTALNTEAFF	TGTGCCAGCAACCCGACAGCGTTGAACACTGAAGCTTTCTTT
NA	TRBD2	TRBV6-5	TRBJ2-1	CASSYAGLAGLEQFF	TGTGCCAGCAGTTACGCGGGACTAGCGGGGCTTGAGCAGTTCTTC
few	NA	TRBV7-6	TRBJ2-7	CASSLTPPFNRDSTYEQYF	TGTGCCAGCAGCTTAACTCCCCCCTTTAACAGGGATTCCACCTACGAGCAGTACTTC
NA	NA	TRBV6-6	TRBJ2-7	CASSYKQGTTYEQYF	TGTGCCAGCAGTTACAAACAGGGCACAACCTACGAGCAGTACTTC
NA	TRBD2	TRBV6-5	TRBJ2-3	CASSSQAGGVNTQYF	TGTGCCAGCAGTTCACAAGCGGGAGGAGTTAATACGCAGTATTTT
NA	TRBD2	TRBV6-4	TRBJ2-1	CASSDSAGGHNEQFF	TGTGCCAGCAGTGACTCTGCGGGGGGACACAATGAGCAGTTCTTC
NA	TRBD2	TRBV10-3	TRBJ2-3	CAISATTSGGTDTQYF	TGTGCCATCAGTGCGACGACTAGCGGGGGCACAGATACGCAGTATTTT
NA	TRBD2	TRBV9	TRBJ2-7	CASSSSAGEGYEQYF	TGTGCCAGCAGCAGCTCAGCGGGAGAGGGCTACGAGCAGTACTTC
NA	NA	TRBV6-2/TRBV6-3	TRBJ2-1	CASSLRWRDGEQFF	TGTGCCAGCAGCTTACGGTGGCGGGACGGTGAGCAGTTCTTC
NA	NA	TRBV3-1/TRBV3-2	TRBJ2-5	CASSLVLVRETQYF	TGTGCCAGCAGCCTCGTCCTCGTCCGGGAGACCCAGTACTTC
NA	TRBD1	TRBV6-5	TRBJ2-7	CASSYRQGALIEQYF	TGTGCCAGCAGTTACAGGCAGGGGGCGCTCATCGAGCAGTACTTC
NA	NA	TRBV10-2	TRBJ2-1	CASSVVSSEQFF	TGCGCCAGCAGTGTCGTTAGTAGTGAGCAGTTCTTC
NA	TRBD2	TRBV10-3	TRBJ2-2	CATTSGNGELFF	TGTGCCACGACTAGCGGGAACGGGGAGCTGTTTTTT
NA	TRBD1	TRBV9	TRBJ2-7	CASSARTGESDEQYF	TGTGCCAGCAGCGCCCGGACAGGGGAGTCCGACGAGCAGTACTTC
NA	TRBD1	TRBV5-1	TRBJ2-1	CASSPVRAGGSYEQFF	TGCGCCAGCAGCCCGGTACGGGCAGGGGGTAGTTATGAGCAGTTCTTC
few	TRBD2	TRBV4-3	TRBJ2-3	CASSQDRGESTDTQYF	TGCGCCAGCAGCCAAGACCGGGGGGAAAGCACAGATACGCAGTATTTT
NA	NA	TRBV19	TRBJ2-2	CASSRASEINTGELFF	TGTGCCTCCTCCCGAGCTAGCGAAATCAACACCGGGGAGCTGTTTTTT
NA	NA	TRBV5-5	TRBJ1-6	CASSETDSRSYNSPLHF	TGTGCCAGCAGCGAGACGGACAGCCGCTCCTATAATTCACCCCTCCACTTT
once	NA	TRBV21-1	TRBJ1-2	CASSNWGQPNNYGYTF	TGTGCCAGCAGCAACTGGGGACAGCCAAATAACTATGGCTACACCTTC
NA	NA	TRBV10-1	TRBJ2-1	CASSESGLGGEQFF	TGCGCCAGCAGTGAGTCCGGACTAGGGGGTGAGCAGTTCTTC
NA	TRBD1	TRBV7-2	TRBJ2-3	CASSTDWDRRWYF	TGTGCCAGCAGCACGGATTGGGACAGAAGGTGGTATTTT